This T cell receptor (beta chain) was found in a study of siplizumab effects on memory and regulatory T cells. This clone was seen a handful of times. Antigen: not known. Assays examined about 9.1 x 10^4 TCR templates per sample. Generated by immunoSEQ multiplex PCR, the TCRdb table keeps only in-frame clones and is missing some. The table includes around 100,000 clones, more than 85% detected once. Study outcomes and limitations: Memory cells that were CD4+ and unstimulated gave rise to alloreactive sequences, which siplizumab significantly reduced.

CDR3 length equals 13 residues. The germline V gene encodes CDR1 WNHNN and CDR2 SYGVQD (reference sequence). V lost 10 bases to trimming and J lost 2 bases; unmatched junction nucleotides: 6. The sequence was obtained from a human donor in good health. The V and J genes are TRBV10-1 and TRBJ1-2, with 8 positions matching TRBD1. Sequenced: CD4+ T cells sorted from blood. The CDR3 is CATTDRENYGYTF. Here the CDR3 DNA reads TGCGCCACCACGGACAGGGAGAACTATGGCTACACCTTC.